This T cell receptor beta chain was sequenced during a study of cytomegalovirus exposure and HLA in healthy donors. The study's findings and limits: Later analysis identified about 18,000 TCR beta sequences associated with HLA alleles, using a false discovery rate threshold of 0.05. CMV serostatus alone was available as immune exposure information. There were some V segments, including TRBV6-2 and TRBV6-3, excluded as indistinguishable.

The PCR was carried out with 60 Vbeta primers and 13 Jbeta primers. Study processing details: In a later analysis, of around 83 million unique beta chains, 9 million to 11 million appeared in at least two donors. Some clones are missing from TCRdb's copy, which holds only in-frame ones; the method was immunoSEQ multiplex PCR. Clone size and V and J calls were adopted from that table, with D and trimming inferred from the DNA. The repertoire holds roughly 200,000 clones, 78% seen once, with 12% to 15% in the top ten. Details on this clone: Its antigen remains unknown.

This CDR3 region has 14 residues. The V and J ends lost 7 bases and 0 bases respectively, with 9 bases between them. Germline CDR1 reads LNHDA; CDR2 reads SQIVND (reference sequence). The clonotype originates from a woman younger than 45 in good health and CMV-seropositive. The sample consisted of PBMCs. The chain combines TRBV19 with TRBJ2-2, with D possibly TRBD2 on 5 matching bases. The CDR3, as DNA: TGTGCCAGTAATGAACTAGCGAACACCGGGGAGCTGTTTTTT. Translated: CASNELANTGELFF.